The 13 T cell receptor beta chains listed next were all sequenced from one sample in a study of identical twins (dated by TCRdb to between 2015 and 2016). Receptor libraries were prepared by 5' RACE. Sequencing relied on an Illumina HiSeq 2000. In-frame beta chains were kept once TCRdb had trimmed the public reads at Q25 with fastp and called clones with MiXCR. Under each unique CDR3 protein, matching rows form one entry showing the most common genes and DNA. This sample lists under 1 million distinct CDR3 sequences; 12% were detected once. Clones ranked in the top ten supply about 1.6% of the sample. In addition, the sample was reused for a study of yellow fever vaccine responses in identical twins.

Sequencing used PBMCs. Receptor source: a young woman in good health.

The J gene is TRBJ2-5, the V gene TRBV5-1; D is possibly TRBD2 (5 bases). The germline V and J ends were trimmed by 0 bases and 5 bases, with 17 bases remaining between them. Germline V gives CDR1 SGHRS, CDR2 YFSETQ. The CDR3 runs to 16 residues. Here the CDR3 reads CASSLDLPGYGETQYF. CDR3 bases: TGCGCCAGCAGCTTGGATCTTCCGGGGTACGGGGAGACCCAGTACTTC.

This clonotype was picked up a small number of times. CDR3 residues: CASSSTPLRDRGAFF. Written as DNA, the CDR3 is TGTGCCAGCAGCTCCACCCCATTGAGGGACAGGGGAGCTTTCTTT. The genes are TRBV11-2 and TRBJ1-1; 10 bases align to TRBD1. The CDR3 loop spans 15 amino acids. The V and J ends lost 4 bases and 10 bases, in that order; junction bases with no gene match: 12. Germline assignment: CDR1 SGHAT and CDR2 FQNNGV.

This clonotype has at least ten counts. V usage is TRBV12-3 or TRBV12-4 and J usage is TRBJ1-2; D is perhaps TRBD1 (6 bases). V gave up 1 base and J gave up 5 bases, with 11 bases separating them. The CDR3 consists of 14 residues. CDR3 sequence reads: CASSLDRVQYGYTF. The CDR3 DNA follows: TGTGCCAGCAGTTTAGACAGGGTTCAATATGGCTACACCTTC.

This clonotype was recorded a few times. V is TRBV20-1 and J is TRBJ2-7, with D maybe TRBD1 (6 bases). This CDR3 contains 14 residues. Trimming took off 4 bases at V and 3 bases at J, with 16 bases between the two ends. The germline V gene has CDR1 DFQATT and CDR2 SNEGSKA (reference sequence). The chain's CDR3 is CSAKGVQNSYEQYV. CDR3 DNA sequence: TGCAGTGCTAAGGGGGTCCAAAATAGCTACGAGCAGTACGTC.

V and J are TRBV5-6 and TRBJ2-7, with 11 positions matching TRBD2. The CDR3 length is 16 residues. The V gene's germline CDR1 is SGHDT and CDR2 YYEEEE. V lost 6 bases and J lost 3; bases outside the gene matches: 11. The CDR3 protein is CASTIGGTSGFYEQYF. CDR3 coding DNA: TGTGCCAGCACCATTGGTGGGACTAGCGGCTTCTACGAGCAGTACTTC.

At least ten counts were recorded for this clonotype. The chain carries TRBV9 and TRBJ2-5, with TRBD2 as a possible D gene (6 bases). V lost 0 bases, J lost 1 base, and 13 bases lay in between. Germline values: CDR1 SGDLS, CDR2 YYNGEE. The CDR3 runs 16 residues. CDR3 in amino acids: CASSVGRGYPQETQYF. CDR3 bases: TGTGCCAGCAGCGTAGGACGGGGGTACCCCCAAGAGACCCAGTACTTC.

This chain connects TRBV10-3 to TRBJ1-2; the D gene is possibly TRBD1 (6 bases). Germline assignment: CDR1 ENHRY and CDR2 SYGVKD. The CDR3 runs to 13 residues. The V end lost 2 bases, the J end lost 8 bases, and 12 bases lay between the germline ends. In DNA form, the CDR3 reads TGTGCCATCAGTGAGGGAGGGGGAGAAGGCTACACCTTC. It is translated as CAISEGGGEGYTF.

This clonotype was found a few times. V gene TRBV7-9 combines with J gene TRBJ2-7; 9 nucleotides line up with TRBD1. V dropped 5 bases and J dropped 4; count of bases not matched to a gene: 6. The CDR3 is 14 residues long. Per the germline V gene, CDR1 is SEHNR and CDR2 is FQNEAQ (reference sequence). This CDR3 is CASSPRTGEYEQYV. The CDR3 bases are TGTGCCAGCAGCCCACGGACAGGGGAGTACGAGCAGTACGTC.

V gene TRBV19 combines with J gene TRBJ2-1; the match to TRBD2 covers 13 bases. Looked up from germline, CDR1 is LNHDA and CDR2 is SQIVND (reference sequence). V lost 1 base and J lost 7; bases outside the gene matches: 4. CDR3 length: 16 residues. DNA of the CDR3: TGTGCCAGTAGTATAGCTGGACTAGCGGGAGTTAATGAGCAGTTCTTC. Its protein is CASSIAGLAGVNEQFF.

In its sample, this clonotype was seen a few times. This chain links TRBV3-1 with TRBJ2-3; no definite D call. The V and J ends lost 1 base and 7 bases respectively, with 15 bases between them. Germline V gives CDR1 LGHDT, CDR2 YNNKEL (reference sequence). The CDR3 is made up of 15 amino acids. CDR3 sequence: CASSQGRRFLNTQYF. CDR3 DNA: TGTGCCAGCAGCCAAGGCCGCCGATTCCTTAATACGCAGTATTTT.

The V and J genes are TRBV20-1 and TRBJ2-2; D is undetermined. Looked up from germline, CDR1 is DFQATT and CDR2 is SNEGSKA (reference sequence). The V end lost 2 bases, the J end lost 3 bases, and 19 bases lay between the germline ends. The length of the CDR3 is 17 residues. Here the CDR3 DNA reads TGCAGTGCTAGATCGAACGACCGATACGGCGACACCGGGGAGCTGTTTTTT. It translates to CSARSNDRYGDTGELFF.

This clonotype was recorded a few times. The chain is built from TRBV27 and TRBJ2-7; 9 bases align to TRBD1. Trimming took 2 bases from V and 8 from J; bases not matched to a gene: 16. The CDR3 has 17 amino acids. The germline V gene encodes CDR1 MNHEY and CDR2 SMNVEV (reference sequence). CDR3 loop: CASSLGRGTGYVKKQYF. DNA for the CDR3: TGTGCCAGCAGTTTAGGGCGGGGGACAGGGTATGTTAAGAAGCAGTACTTC.

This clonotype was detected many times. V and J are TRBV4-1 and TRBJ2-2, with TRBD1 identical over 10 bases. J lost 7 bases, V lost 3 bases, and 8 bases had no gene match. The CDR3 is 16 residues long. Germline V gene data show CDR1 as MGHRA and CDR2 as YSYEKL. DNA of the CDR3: TGCGCCAGCAGCCAGGGAGACAGGGGGCAGGGCGGGGAGCTGTTTTTT. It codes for CASSQGDRGQGGELFF.